This entry is about one T cell receptor (beta chain). From germline, CDR1 is MNHNS and CDR2 SASEGT. V shed 6 bases and J shed 0 bases, with 12 bases lying between them. This CDR3 comprises 15 residues. The data stem from a study of T-cell reconstitution after alpha-beta-depleted transplantation in children. The library targeted TCRbeta and was prepared with unique molecular identifiers. TCRdb analysed the PCR reads with MiXCR anew, one entry per CDR3 protein. The profile covers about 230,000 distinct CDR3 sequences, with roughly a tenth appearing a single time and 5% to 7% taken by the ten largest. Sequences were derived from PBMCs from the stem cell graft donor, sampled from the stem cell graft. This clonotype was obtained from a human donor who donated a stem cell graft to a child with acute lymphoblastic leukemia. V is TRBV6-1 and J is TRBJ1-3; D is unresolved. The CDR3 loop is CASRVDGSSGNTIYF. In nucleotides, the CDR3 is TGTGCCAGCAGAGTTGATGGGAGCTCTGGAAACACCATATATTTT.